This T cell receptor beta chain was identified in a study of blood T cell repertoires in COVID-19 (dated by TCRdb to 2018 to 2020). Context from the whole study: Collaborator samples came from the United States, Italy and Spain and covered acute and convalescent phases of COVID-19. The material from the prospective study consisted of cDNA or gDNA derived from T cells, B-cell-depleted T cells, or PBMCs. Deeply sampled blood TCRbeta repertoires from subjects exposed to, actively infected with, or recovered from COVID-19 were included in the dataset. The repertoires were released in a freely available public database intended as a resource for research on the immune response to SARS-CoV-2. Samples came from the ongoing ImmuneRACE study (first 160 participants) plus 1,254 subjects from 6 global collaborators. A de-identified subject ID, COVID-19 status, age in years and sex were almost always included in the sample metadata. HLA class I and class II types, where available, came from metadata supplied by the sample provider rather than from assay-based typing. Study-level results and caveats: The quantity of clinical and demographic metadata differed by source and by participant and was supplied without curation.

Worth noting for this clone: Its antigen remains undetermined. Per-base quality was not reported, and no clone a single base away is much larger than it.

TCRbeta CDR3 regions were amplified from genomic DNA using the immunoSEQ Assay, a bias-controlled multiplex PCR. On the study's bioinformatics: The number of nucleated cells in each sample was estimated from the amplification of reference gene primers within the assay. To quantify the absolute abundance of each unique TCRbeta CDR3 rearrangement, sequence reads were collapsed and filtered. For each sample, productive Simpson clonality was calculated by taking the square root of Simpson's diversity index across productive rearrangements. TCRdb re-hosts the immuneACCESS table, in-frame sequences only. Its copies lack some clones; in the studies checked, an unresolved V gene accounts for under half of them, and the cause for the rest is not known. V, J and clone size are those of that table, while D and trimming were read from the DNA. Recorded for this sample are 90,000 to 130,000 clones; about two thirds of them occurred a single time. The ten largest clonotypes hold about 1.8% of the sample.

Collaborating institutions collected whole blood in K2EDTA tubes following their own protocols. For TCRbeta analysis, collaborators shipped samples in one of three forms: frozen whole blood, isolated PBMCs, or DNA extracted from either of those sample types. The CDR1 and CDR2 encoded by the germline V gene are MNHEY and SVGAGI. The CDR3 measures 15 amino acids from cysteine to phenylalanine. Of the read, only the CDR3 DNA is kept; its 45 bases are in frame from base 1. The receptor chain draws on TRBV6-5 and TRBJ1-4; TRBD1 is possibly the D segment (6 matching bases). The sequencing input was peripheral blood. The TCR sequence derives from a woman aged 35 to 49 with acute or convalescent COVID-19. The CDR3 region reads CALQGRNATNEKLFF. The DNA is as follows: TGTGCTTTACAGGGACGAAATGCAACTAATGAAAAACTGTTTTTT.